The 30 T cell receptor beta chains listed next were all sequenced from one sample in a study of blood T cell repertoires in COVID-19. Assay used: immunoSEQ multiplex PCR; TCRdb lists only in-frame clones, some missing. The repertoire includes about 59,000 clones, about 78% of them detected once, and roughly 12% sits in the top ten. Sequences were obtained from peripheral blood. The receptors were gathered from a man of 80 years or more with acute or convalescent COVID-19.

The V call is TRBV6-6, the J call TRBJ2-2; D is perhaps TRBD2 (7 bases). The CDR3 consists of 16 residues. The V end was cut by 2 bases, the J end by 5 bases, with 15 bases between. CDR1 and CDR2 from the germline V gene are MNHNY and SVGAGI (reference sequence). The CDR3 protein is CASSYKAGAITGELFF. The CDR3 DNA sequence: TGTGCCAGCAGTTACAAGGCGGGGGCGATTACCGGGGAGCTGTTTTTT.

This chain joins TRBV9 and TRBJ2-7; a possible D gene is TRBD2 (6 bases). With 3 bases removed from V and 6 bases from J, the gap between germline ends came to 13 bases. The CDR3 is 13 residues long. Germline values: CDR1 SGDLS, CDR2 YYNGEE. CDR3 protein: CASSAGTSGEQYF. As DNA, the CDR3 is TGTGCCAGCAGCGCCGGGACTTCAGGCGAGCAGTACTTC.

The chain joins TRBV18 to TRBJ1-1; no definite D call. The V gene lost 6 bases and the J gene lost 0 bases, with 11 bases spanning the gap. Per germline, CDR1 KGHSH and CDR2 LQKENI. The CDR3 loop spans 14 amino acids. The DNA of the CDR3 is TGTGCCAGCTCCCAAGACGGGTTGAACACTGAAGCTTTCTTT. This codes for CASSQDGLNTEAFF.

About this clone: The final CDR3 position lacks the conserved phenylalanine or tryptophan, pointing to a likely read error. The limits of the CDR3 on the DNA are not certain, so only TCRdb's listed CDR3 is given. The chain has TRBV6-9 and TRBJ1-4. Germline lookup yields CDR1 MNHGY and CDR2 SVAAGI. The CDR3 is 12 residues long, counting both termini. The CDR3 here is CASCLKSLERSI.

This rearrangement joins TRBV19 to TRBJ2-6; the match to TRBD1 covers 8 bases. Germline V lookup: CDR1 LNHDA, CDR2 SQIVND (reference sequence). The junction had 5 bases not matched to a gene; V was cut back by 3 bases and J by 4 bases. The CDR3 loop spans 16 amino acids. The CDR3 here is CASSMATGVGANVLTF. The CDR3 DNA sequence: TGTGCCAGTAGTATGGCGACAGGGGTAGGGGCCAACGTCCTGACTTTC.

V usage is TRBV6-5 and J usage is TRBJ2-5, with 7 positions matching TRBD1. Unmatched junction bases numbered 4, after V lost 2 bases and J lost 1 base. This CDR3 region has 15 residues. The germline gives CDR1 MNHEY, CDR2 SVGAGI. The CDR3 sequence is CASSYLGQPQETQYF. In nucleotides, the CDR3 is TGTGCCAGCAGTTACCTGGGACAGCCCCAAGAGACCCAGTACTTC.

The V gene is TRBV5-4, the J gene TRBJ2-1; TRBD1 matches at 8 bases. J lost 0 bases, V lost 4 bases, and 3 bases had no gene match. CDR3 length equals 15 residues. Germline V gene lookup returns CDR1 SGHNT and CDR2 YYREEE (reference sequence). CDR3 loop: CASSDRGSSYNEQFF. The CDR3 nucleotides are TGTGCCAGCAGCGACAGGGGAAGCTCCTACAATGAGCAGTTCTTC.

This sequence joins TRBV6-5 and TRBJ1-5; 9 bases map to TRBD1. CDR1 and CDR2 (germline): MNHEY, SVGAGI. Losses at the gene ends were 6 bases for V and 2 bases for J; bases not matched to a gene: 2. This CDR3 has 14 residues. The CDR3 DNA is TGTGCCAGCAGACGGACAGGGGGCAATCAGCCCCAGCATTTT. This codes for CASRRTGGNQPQHF.

V is TRBV5-6 and J is TRBJ2-1; TRBD2 matches 7 bases. V was clipped by 0 bases and J by 2 bases; unmatched bases: 8. This CDR3 comprises 17 residues. Germline-derived CDR1 and CDR2 are SGHDT and YYEEEE. CDR3 sequence: CASSLALLTSAYNEQFF. The CDR3 DNA sequence: TGTGCCAGCAGCTTGGCCCTTCTCACTAGCGCCTACAATGAGCAGTTCTTC.

The V and J genes are TRBV20-1 and TRBJ2-1; no definite D call. This CDR3 region has 11 residues. Germline assignment: CDR1 DFQATT and CDR2 SNEGSKA (reference sequence). V gave up 2 bases and J gave up 10 bases, with 9 bases separating them. The chain's CDR3 is CSARSDWEQFF. DNA of the CDR3: TGCAGTGCTAGAAGTGACTGGGAGCAGTTCTTC.

This clone was seen once. The CDR3 region has the DNA TGTGCCAGCAGTGTTTCGGGGAGTCAGCCCCAGCATTTT. Translation: CASSVSGSQPQHF. This chain links TRBV2 with TRBJ1-5; D is unresolved. V lost 4 bases and J lost 6, with 10 bases in between. The germline gives CDR1 SNHLY, CDR2 FYNNEI. This CDR3 has 13 residues.

This clone came up once. This chain connects TRBV20-1 to TRBJ2-5, with 7 bases identical to TRBD2. V dropped 3 bases and J dropped 2; count of bases not matched to a gene: 6. The CDR3 contains 14 residues. Germline CDR1 is DFQATT and CDR2 is SNEGSKA (reference sequence). CDR3 region: CSASPRGKQETQYF. CDR3 in DNA: TGCAGTGCTAGTCCGCGGGGGAAGCAAGAGACCCAGTACTTC.

J is TRBJ2-4 and V is TRBV2; 8 nucleotides match TRBD1. CDR1 is SNHLY and CDR2 is FYNNEI in the germline V gene. The CDR3 consists of 16 residues. Trimming at V came to 1 base and at J to 3 bases, leaving 5 bases not matched to a gene. CDR3: CASSEEAGGGKNIQYF. The CDR3 coding sequence is TGTGCCAGCAGTGAAGAGGCAGGGGGCGGCAAAAACATTCAGTACTTC.

This rearrangement joins TRBV6-1 to TRBJ1-5; 8 positions match TRBD1. Unmatched junction bases numbered 5, after V lost 0 bases and J lost 7 bases. This CDR3 spans 15 amino acids. Germline V gives CDR1 MNHNS, CDR2 SASEGT. Here the CDR3 reads CASSEAAGGFQPQHF. Here the CDR3 DNA reads TGTGCCAGCAGTGAAGCGGCAGGGGGCTTCCAGCCCCAGCATTTT.

This clone was detected once. This chain uses TRBV11-3 with TRBJ1-2, with D possibly TRBD1 on 6 matching bases. CDR1 and CDR2 (germline): SGHNT, YENEEA. The CDR3 runs to 12 residues. Trimming removed 4 bases at V and 8 bases at J, with 11 bases between. CDR3 nucleotides: TGTGCCAGCAGCTACAGGGAAAGCGGCTACACCTTC. Translation: CASSYRESGYTF.

In its sample, this clone was seen a few times. V gene TRBV6-5 combines with J gene TRBJ1-1, with D hard to call. The germline V and J ends were trimmed by 4 bases and 1 base, with 7 bases remaining between them. The germline V gene encodes CDR1 MNHEY and CDR2 SVGAGI. The CDR3 consists of 13 residues. The CDR3 region has the DNA TGTGCCAGCAGTTCGACTTCGAACACTGAAGCTTTCTTT. The encoded protein is CASSSTSNTEAFF.

J is TRBJ2-3 and V is TRBV3-1 (or the pseudogene TRBV3-2), with 10 bases aligning to TRBD1. The CDR3 consists of 16 residues. Germline V gene data show CDR1 as LGHDT and CDR2 as YNNKEL (reference sequence). Trimming removed 8 bases from V and 5 bases from J; junction bases left unmatched: 13. CDR3 nucleotide sequence: TGTGCCAGCCGCCCCGGGACAGGGGTAGAGGGAGATACGCAGTATTTT. Residues: CASRPGTGVEGDTQYF.

This rearrangement joins TRBV30 to TRBJ2-3; possibly TRBD1 for D (6 bases). The CDR3 loop spans 14 amino acids. The V and J ends lost 3 bases and 1 base respectively, with 11 bases between them. Germline lookup yields CDR1 GTSNPN and CDR2 SVGIG (reference sequence). The CDR3 bases are TGTGCCTGGAGCCCAGGGGCAGGCACAGATACGCAGTATTTT. This translates into CAWSPGAGTDTQYF.

The chain recombines TRBV13 with TRBJ2-7, with 9 bases matching TRBD2. From germline, CDR1 is PRHDT and CDR2 FYEKMQ (reference sequence). V lost 5 bases, J lost 1 base, and 9 bases stayed unmatched. CDR3 length: 16 residues. The CDR3 bases are TGTGCCAGCAGCGGACGAACTAGCGGGCATTCCTACGAGCAGTACTTC. Translation gives CASSGRTSGHSYEQYF.

J is TRBJ2-3 and V is TRBV30; TRBD2 matches at 8 bases. The CDR3 is 16 residues long. J was trimmed by 1 base and V by 4 bases; bases with no gene match: 10. Germline values: CDR1 GTSNPN, CDR2 SVGIG (reference sequence). The CDR3 DNA reads as TGTGCCTGGATGCGGGGGGCCGATATGGGCACAGATACGCAGTATTTT. Amino acids: CAWMRGADMGTDTQYF.

The table lists this clone with many counts. The J gene is TRBJ2-3, the V gene TRBV5-1, with TRBD2 matching over 9 bases. With V trimmed by 0 bases and J by 2 bases, 4 bases remained unmatched. Germline V gene lookup returns CDR1 SGHRS and CDR2 YFSETQ. The CDR3 contains 16 residues. The CDR3 sequence: CASSLDASGDTDTQYF. CDR3 in DNA: TGCGCCAGCAGCTTGGATGCTAGCGGGGACACAGATACGCAGTATTTT.

The chain is built from TRBV5-5 and TRBJ1-6; tentative D call: TRBD1 (5 bases). CDR1 and CDR2 from the germline V gene are SGHKS and YYEKEE (reference sequence). The V end was cut by 4 bases, the J end by 9 bases, with 17 bases between. The CDR3 consists of 15 residues. CDR3 residues: CASSRTAGLGSPLHF. CDR3 coding DNA: TGTGCCAGCAGCCGCACCGCAGGGCTCGGTTCACCCCTCCACTTT.

The chain couples TRBV19 to TRBJ2-7; TRBD2 matches 8 bases. The junction had 4 bases not matched to a gene; V was cut back by 1 base and J by 2 bases. This CDR3 is built from 15 residues. CDR1 is LNHDA and CDR2 is SQIVND in the germline V gene (reference sequence). The CDR3 spells CASSIGLATPYEQYF. CDR3 DNA sequence: TGTGCCAGTAGTATAGGACTAGCGACACCCTACGAGCAGTACTTC.

The gene calls are TRBV2 and TRBJ2-7; TRBD1 matches 10 bases. The germline V gene has CDR1 SNHLY and CDR2 FYNNEI. The CDR3 extends over 15 amino acids. With V trimmed by 6 bases and J by 3 bases, 8 bases remained unmatched. Here the CDR3 DNA reads TGTGCCAGCAGGACAGGGGGCGGGGGTCTCTACGAGCAGTACTTC. It codes for CASRTGGGGLYEQYF.

This chain uses TRBV30 with TRBJ2-2; 7 bases align to TRBD2. CDR1 GTSNPN and CDR2 SVGIG come from the germline V gene (reference sequence). With 1 base clipped from V and 5 bases from J, the junction kept 1 base outside the gene matches. The CDR3 spans 13 residues. The CDR3 loop is CAWSGTRTGELFF. The CDR3 DNA reads as TGTGCCTGGAGTGGGACTAGAACCGGGGAGCTGTTTTTT.

V and J are TRBV9 and TRBJ2-1, with D perhaps TRBD2 (5 bases). The CDR3 totals 16 residues. V lost 0 bases and J 0 bases, leaving 10 bases between the germline ends. Germline assignment: CDR1 SGDLS and CDR2 YYNGEE. The CDR3 DNA is TGTGCCAGCAGCGTAGCTGGAAGCGGCTCCTACAATGAGCAGTTCTTC. Protein: CASSVAGSGSYNEQFF.

The CDR3 bases are TGTGCCAGCAGTGAACGTCCAGATACGCAGTATTTT. Its translation: CASSERPDTQYF. V and J are TRBV6-1 and TRBJ2-3; D call uncertain. The V end was cut by 2 bases, the J end by 4 bases, with 4 bases between. The CDR3 is made up of 12 amino acids. Germline V gene sequence: CDR1 MNHNS, CDR2 SASEGT.

A single count supports this clone. This same CDR3 is encoded by further DNA sequences in the sample. This chain links TRBV19 with TRBJ1-5, with a tentative D call TRBD1 (6 bases). The CDR3 has 12 amino acids. Germline assignment: CDR1 LNHDA and CDR2 SQIVND (reference sequence). V was clipped by 8 bases and J by 4 bases, with 9 bases between them. The CDR3 sequence is CASRTGNQPQHF. DNA for the CDR3: TGTGCCAGTCGAACAGGGAATCAGCCCCAGCATTTT.

V gene TRBV6-6 combines with J gene TRBJ1-1; a possible D gene is TRBD1 (5 bases). CDR1 and CDR2 from the germline V gene are MNHNY and SVGAGI (reference sequence). This CDR3 is built from 13 residues. The V end was cut by 2 bases, the J end by 7 bases, with 11 bases between. CDR3 in amino acids: CASSYTGTLEAFF. DNA of the CDR3: TGTGCCAGCAGTTACACAGGAACCCTTGAAGCTTTCTTT.

The CDR3 protein is CASSLVSVSGANVLTF. CDR3 DNA sequence: TGCGCCAGCAGCTTGGTGTCGGTTTCTGGGGCCAACGTCCTGACTTTC. The chain employs TRBV5-1 and TRBJ2-6; D uncertain. V lost 0 bases, J lost 1 base, and 8 bases lay in between. Germline CDR1 is SGHRS and CDR2 is YFSETQ. The CDR3 sequence is 16 residues long.